This entry concerns a single T cell receptor beta chain. These data come from a study of brain T cells in children with intractable seizures. The table came from immunoSEQ multiplex PCR; TCRdb's copy has only in-frame clones and leaves some out. The sample records about 340,000 clones, about 93% being singletons. Germline V gene lookup returns CDR1 SEHNR and CDR2 FQNEAQ (reference sequence). This CDR3 comprises 13 residues. J was trimmed by 1 base and V by 6 bases; bases with no gene match: 2. Time point reported: blood from clinic visit 5 months post-surgery; TSC patient then seizure free. V and J are TRBV7-9 and TRBJ2-5, with TRBD1 matching over 7 bases. Specimen: peripheral blood, collected roughly 5 months after surgery. This receptor was taken from a boy in the first two years of life with tuberous sclerosis and intractable seizures. The CDR3 DNA reads TGTGCCAGCAGAAGGGACAGCCAAGAGACCCAGTACTTC. Its protein is CASRRDSQETQYF.